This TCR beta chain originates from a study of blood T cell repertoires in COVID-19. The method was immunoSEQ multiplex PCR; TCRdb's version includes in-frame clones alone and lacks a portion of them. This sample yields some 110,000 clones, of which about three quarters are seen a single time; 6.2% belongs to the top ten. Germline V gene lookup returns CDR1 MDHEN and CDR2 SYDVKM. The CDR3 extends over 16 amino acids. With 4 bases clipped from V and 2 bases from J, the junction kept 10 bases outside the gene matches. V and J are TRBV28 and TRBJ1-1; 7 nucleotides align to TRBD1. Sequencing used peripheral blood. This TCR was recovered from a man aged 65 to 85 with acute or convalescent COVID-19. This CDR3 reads CASSSHSTGKNTEAFF. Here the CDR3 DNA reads TGTGCCAGCAGTTCGCACTCGACAGGGAAAAACACTGAAGCTTTCTTT.